These T cell receptor beta chains were read from a single sample in a study of long-term antiretroviral therapy in people with HIV. Method: immunoSEQ multiplex PCR; TCRdb's copy keeps in-frame clones and lacks some. In the table there are about 31,000 clones, 80% to 90% of which are singletons. The material was unsorted PBMCs, obtained 0.8 years before starting antiretroviral therapy. These TCRs come from a man aged 18 to 30 with HIV. CDR3s include the opening cysteine and the closing phenylalanine or tryptophan. D genes are given only for firm matches. Expanded clones get a size class; other rows say once, few or many, or leave the size out.

cdr3_length	v_call	clone_size	j_call	d_call	cdr3_nt	cdr3_aa
14	TRBV29-1	.	TRBJ1-5	.	TGCAGCGTTTCATCTGGGGGGTTCAATCAGCCCCAGCATTTT	CSVSSGGFNQPQHF
16	TRBV27	.	TRBJ2-5	.	TGTGCCAGCAGTTTGAGGCAGGGGGGGTACAAAGAGACCCAGTACTTC	CASSLRQGGYKETQYF
13	TRBV6-6	.	TRBJ2-1	.	TGTGCCAGCAGTTACTCGACCTACAATGAGCAGTTCTTC	CASSYSTYNEQFF
14	TRBV2	.	TRBJ2-7	.	TGTGCCAGCAGTGAACAACAGGGCTCCTACGAGCAGTACTTC	CASSEQQGSYEQYF
16	TRBV2	.	TRBJ1-5	.	TGTGCCAGCAGTGATAGGCTAATGGGTGGCAATCAGCCCCAGCATTTT	CASSDRLMGGNQPQHF
15	TRBV4-1	.	TRBJ1-2	.	TGCGCCAGCAGCGCGTCGGGGCAGGGAGCATATGGCTACACCTTC	CASSASGQGAYGYTF
13	TRBV29-1	.	TRBJ2-7	.	TGCAGCGTTGTGCGGACGGAGACCTACGAGCAGTACTTC	CSVVRTETYEQYF
14	TRBV28	.	TRBJ1-4	.	TGTGCCAGCAGTTTTGGGGGAACTAATGAAAAACTGTTTTTT	CASSFGGTNEKLFF
16	TRBV18	.	TRBJ2-1	TRBD2	TGTGCCAGCTCACCTTACGGGACTAGCGGGGGTTGGGAGCAGTTCTTC	CASSPYGTSGGWEQFF
22	TRBV27	.	TRBJ2-3	.	TGTGCCAGCAGTTTATATTCTCCCGGAGGCTTAGTGGGCTGGACTAGCACAGATACGCAGTATTTT	CASSLYSPGGLVGWTSTDTQYF
14	TRBV6-6	once	TRBJ1-6	.	TGTGCCAGCAGTTACTCTCAGGGTGGATCACCCCTCCACTTT	CASSYSQGGSPLHF
17	TRBV7-2	.	TRBJ1-3	.	TGTGCCAGCAGCTTAGCTGGGGGCCTCGTCTCTGGAAACACCATATATTTT	CASSLAGGLVSGNTIYF
12	TRBV7-9	.	TRBJ2-1	.	TGTGCCAGCAGCCATCGTGGGCGGGTGCAGTTCTTC	CASSHRGRVQFF
14	TRBV19	.	TRBJ2-3	.	TGTGCCAGTAGTATGGACGGGGGCACAGATACGCAGTATTTT	CASSMDGGTDTQYF
15	TRBV28	once	TRBJ1-2	TRBD1	TGTGCCAGCAGTTTGAACGGGGAGGGGGCCTATGGCTACACCTTC	CASSLNGEGAYGYTF
16	TRBV4-2	few	TRBJ1-6	.	TGTGCCAGCAGCCAAGATCCAGGGCCGTATAATTCACCCCTCCACTTT	CASSQDPGPYNSPLHF
15	TRBV5-4	once	TRBJ1-3	TRBD1	TGTGCCAGCAGCCTTGGCACAGGGGGAGGAAACACCATATATTTT	CASSLGTGGGNTIYF
13	TRBV11-3	.	TRBJ1-3	.	TGTGCCAGCAGCTTGGGGGACTCGGACACCATATATTTT	CASSLGDSDTIYF
15	TRBV11-3	.	TRBJ2-1	TRBD2	TGTGCCAGCAGCTCGGCGGGGGTTCGTTGCCATGAGCAGTTCTTC	CASSSAGVRCHEQFF
16	TRBV9	.	TRBJ2-2	.	TGTGCCAGCAGCGTAGGGAGGGGGTCGAACACCGGGGAGCTGTTTTTT	CASSVGRGSNTGELFF
16	TRBV27	.	TRBJ2-3	TRBD2	TGTGCCAGCAGCCCTAGGACTAGCGGGGGCACAGATACGCAGTATTTT	CASSPRTSGGTDTQYF
13	TRBV11-2	once	TRBJ2-7	.	TGTGCCAGCACCCCAACAGGCTCCTACGAGCAGTACTTC	CASTPTGSYEQYF
15	TRBV7-3	.	TRBJ2-3	.	TGTGCCAGCAGTTGGCGGGGGCGTTACACAGATACGCAGTATTTT	CASSWRGRYTDTQYF
12	TRBV6-1	.	TRBJ2-7	.	TGTGCCAGCACTGAAGGTTTCCACGAGCAGTACTTC	CASTEGFHEQYF
14	TRBV21-1	.	TRBJ1-2	.	TGTGCCAGCAGCAAAGGGGAAGCCGAATATGGCTACACCTTC	CASSKGEAEYGYTF
14	TRBV4-2	.	TRBJ2-1	.	TGTGCCAGCAGCCTCACTCGCGTCTCGCATGAGCAGTTCTTC	CASSLTRVSHEQFF
15	TRBV13	.	TRBJ1-2	TRBD1	TGTGCCAGCAGCCCTCGGACAGGCTCTAACTATGGCTACACCTTC	CASSPRTGSNYGYTF
15	TRBV30	.	TRBJ2-1	TRBD2	TGTGCCTGGAGCACTGGGGGGGAGGCCTACAATGAGCAGTTCTTC	CAWSTGGEAYNEQFF
10	TRBV7-9	.	TRBJ2-3	.	TGTGCCACCCAAGGGGATACGCAGTATTTT	CATQGDTQYF